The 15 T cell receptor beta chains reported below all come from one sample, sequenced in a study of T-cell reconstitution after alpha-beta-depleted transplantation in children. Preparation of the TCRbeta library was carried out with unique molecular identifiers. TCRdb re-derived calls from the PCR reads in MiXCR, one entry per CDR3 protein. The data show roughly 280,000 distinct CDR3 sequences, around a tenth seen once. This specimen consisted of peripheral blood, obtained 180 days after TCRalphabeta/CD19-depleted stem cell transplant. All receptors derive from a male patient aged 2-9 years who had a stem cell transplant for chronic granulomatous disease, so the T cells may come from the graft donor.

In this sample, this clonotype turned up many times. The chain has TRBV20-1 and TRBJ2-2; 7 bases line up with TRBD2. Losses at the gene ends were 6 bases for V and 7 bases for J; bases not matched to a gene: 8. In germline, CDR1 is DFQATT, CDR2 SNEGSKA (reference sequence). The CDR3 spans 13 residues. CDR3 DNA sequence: TGCAGTGCCGGGGAGGGTAACTTCGGGGAGCTGTTTTTT. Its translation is CSAGEGNFGELFF.

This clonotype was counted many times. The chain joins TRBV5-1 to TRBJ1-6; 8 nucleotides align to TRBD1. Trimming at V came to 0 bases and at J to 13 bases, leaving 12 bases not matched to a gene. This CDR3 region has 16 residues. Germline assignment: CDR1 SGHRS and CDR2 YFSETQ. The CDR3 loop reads CASSLEGRGLVEPLHF. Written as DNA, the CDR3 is TGCGCCAGCAGCTTGGAGGGCAGGGGGCTGGTGGAGCCCCTCCACTTT.

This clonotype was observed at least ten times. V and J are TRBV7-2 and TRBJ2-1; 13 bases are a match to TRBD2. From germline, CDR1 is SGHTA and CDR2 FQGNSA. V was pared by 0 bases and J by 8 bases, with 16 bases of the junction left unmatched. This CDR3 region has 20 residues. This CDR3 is CASSLAPGTSGIKTRDEQFF. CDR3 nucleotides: TGTGCCAGCAGCTTAGCTCCCGGGACTAGCGGGATAAAGACGCGGGATGAGCAGTTCTTC.

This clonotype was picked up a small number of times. The DNA of the CDR3 is TGTGCCAGCAGCCTCGGTCTCCAGGGGATCCCTCAAGAGACCCAGTACTTC. Translation: CASSLGLQGIPQETQYF. J is TRBJ2-5 and V is TRBV5-6; the D gene is possibly TRBD1 (6 bases). Germline assignment: CDR1 SGHDT and CDR2 YYEEEE. There are 17 residues in the CDR3. The germline V and J ends were trimmed by 4 bases and 2 bases, with 21 bases remaining between them.

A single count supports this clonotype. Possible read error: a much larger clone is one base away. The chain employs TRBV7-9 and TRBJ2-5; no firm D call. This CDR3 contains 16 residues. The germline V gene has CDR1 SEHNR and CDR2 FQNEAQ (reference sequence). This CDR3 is CASSLLLSPIQDTQYF. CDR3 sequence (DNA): TGTGCCAGCAGCTTATTGTTGAGTCCGATTCAAGACACCCAGTACTTC.

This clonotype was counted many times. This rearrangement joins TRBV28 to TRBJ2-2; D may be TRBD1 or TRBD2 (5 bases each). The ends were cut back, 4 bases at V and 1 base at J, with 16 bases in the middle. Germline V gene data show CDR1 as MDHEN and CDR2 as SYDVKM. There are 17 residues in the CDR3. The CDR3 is CASSSLPRGRNTGELFF. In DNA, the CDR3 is TGTGCCAGCAGTTCCCTTCCCCGGGGCAGGAACACCGGGGAGCTGTTTTTT.

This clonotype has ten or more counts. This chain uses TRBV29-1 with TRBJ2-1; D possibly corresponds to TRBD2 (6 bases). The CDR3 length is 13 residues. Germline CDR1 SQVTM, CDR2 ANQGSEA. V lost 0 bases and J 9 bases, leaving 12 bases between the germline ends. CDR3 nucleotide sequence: TGCAGCGTTGAAGAAGGACTAATGGGTGAGCAGTTCTTC. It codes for CSVEEGLMGEQFF.

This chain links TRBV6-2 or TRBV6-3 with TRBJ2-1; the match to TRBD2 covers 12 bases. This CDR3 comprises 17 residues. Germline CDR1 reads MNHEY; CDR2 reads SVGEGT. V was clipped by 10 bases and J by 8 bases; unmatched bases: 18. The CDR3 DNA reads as TGTGCCACAAGACAGGGATCTCCGACTAGCGGGAGACATGAGCAGTTCTTC. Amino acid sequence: CATRQGSPTSGRHEQFF.

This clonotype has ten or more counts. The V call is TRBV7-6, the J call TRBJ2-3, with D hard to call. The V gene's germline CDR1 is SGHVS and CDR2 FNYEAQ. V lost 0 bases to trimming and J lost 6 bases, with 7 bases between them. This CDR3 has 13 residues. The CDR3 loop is CASSLAELDTQYF. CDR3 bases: TGTGCCAGCAGCTTAGCCGAGTTGGATACGCAGTATTTT.

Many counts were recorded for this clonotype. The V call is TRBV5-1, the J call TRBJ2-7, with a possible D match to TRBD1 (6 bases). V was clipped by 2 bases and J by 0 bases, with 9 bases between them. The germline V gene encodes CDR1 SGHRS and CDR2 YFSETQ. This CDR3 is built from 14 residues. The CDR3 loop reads CASSFLDSSYEQYF. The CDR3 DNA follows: TGCGCCAGCAGCTTCCTGGACAGCTCCTACGAGCAGTACTTC.

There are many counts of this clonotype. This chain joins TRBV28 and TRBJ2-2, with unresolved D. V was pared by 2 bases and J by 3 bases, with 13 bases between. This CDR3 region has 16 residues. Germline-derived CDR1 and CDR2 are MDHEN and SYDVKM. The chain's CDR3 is CASSLDGRSDTGELFF. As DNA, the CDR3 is TGTGCCAGCAGTTTAGATGGCAGGTCTGACACCGGGGAGCTGTTTTTT.

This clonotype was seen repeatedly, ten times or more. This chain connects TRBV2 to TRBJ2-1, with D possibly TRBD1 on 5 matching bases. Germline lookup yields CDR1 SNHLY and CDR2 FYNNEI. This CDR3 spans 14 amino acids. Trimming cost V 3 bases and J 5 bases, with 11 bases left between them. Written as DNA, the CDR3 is TGTGCCAGCAGTGAGATGGGGCCTAACAATGAGCAGTTCTTC. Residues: CASSEMGPNNEQFF.

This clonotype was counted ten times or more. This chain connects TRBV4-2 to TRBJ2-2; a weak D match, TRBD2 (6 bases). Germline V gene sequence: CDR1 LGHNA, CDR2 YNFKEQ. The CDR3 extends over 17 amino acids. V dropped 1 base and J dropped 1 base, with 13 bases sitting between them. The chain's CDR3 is CASSQGERGLNTGELFF. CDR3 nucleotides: TGTGCCAGCAGCCAAGGGGAGAGGGGACTGAACACCGGGGAGCTGTTTTTT.

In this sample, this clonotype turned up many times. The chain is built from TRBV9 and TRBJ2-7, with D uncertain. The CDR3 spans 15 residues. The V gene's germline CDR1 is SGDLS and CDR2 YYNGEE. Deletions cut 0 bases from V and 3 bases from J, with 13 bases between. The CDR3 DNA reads TGTGCCAGCAGCGTAGGCGTTGGAATCAGCTACGAGCAGTACTTC. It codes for CASSVGVGISYEQYF.

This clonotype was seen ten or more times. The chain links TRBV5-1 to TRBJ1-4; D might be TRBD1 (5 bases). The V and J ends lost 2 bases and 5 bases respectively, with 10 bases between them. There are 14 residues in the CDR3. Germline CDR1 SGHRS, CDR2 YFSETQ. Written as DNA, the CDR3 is TGCGCCAGCAGCTTCCGGGACGGGAATGAAAAACTGTTTTTT. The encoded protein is CASSFRDGNEKLFF.